Below are 31 T cell receptor beta chains sequenced from a single sample in a study of immune evolution from preneoplasia to lung adenocarcinoma (dated by TCRdb to the early 2020s). Library preparation was by the immunoSEQ multiplex PCR assay. The table comes from immuneACCESS by way of TCRdb, which keeps in-frame sequences with V and J called. Part of the clones is missing from these tables; in studies checked, under half for an unresolved V gene and the rest for unknown reasons. Recorded for this sample are approximately 3,000 clones; 85% to 90% of them occurred a single time. Roughly 8.2% of the sample rests with the top ten. Sequencing was carried out using FFPE adjacent normal lung tissue. Receptors originate from a person aged 55-80 years with lung adenocarcinoma.

The chain carries TRBV4-2 and TRBJ2-5; 13 bases are shared with TRBD2. Per the germline V gene, CDR1 is LGHNA and CDR2 is YNFKEQ. Trimming cost V 4 bases and J 1 base; bases outside gene matches: 3. The CDR3 extends over 16 amino acids. CDR3 DNA: TGTGCCAGCAGCCGCACTAGCGGGGGGGCCCAAGAGACCCAGTACTTC. This codes for CASSRTSGGAQETQYF.

The CDR3 loop reads CSVGHRGLVTDTQYF. CDR3 bases: TGCAGCGTTGGTCACAGGGGGCTTGTCACAGATACGCAGTATTTT. This chain connects TRBV29-1 to TRBJ2-3; 9 positions match TRBD1. The ends lost 4 bases at V and 2 bases at J; junction bases unmatched: 7. The CDR3 length is 15 residues. Germline-derived CDR1 and CDR2 are SQVTM and ANQGSEA.

This chain connects TRBV18 to TRBJ2-5; weak D call: TRBD2 (5 bases). The CDR3 runs 14 residues. The V end was cut by 1 base, the J end by 5 bases, with 11 bases between. Germline lookup yields CDR1 KGHSH and CDR2 LQKENI. Here the CDR3 reads CASSPQVRDETQYF. The CDR3, as DNA: TGTGCCAGCTCACCACAGGTGAGGGATGAGACCCAGTACTTC.

This CDR3 reads CASTPGQGSYGYTF. CDR3 coding DNA: TGTGCCAGCACCCCCGGACAGGGGAGCTATGGCTACACCTTC. This chain uses TRBV9 with TRBJ1-2; 9 bases line up with TRBD1. The CDR3 covers 14 residues. CDR1 is SGDLS and CDR2 is YYNGEE in the germline V gene. J was trimmed by 4 bases and V by 6 bases; bases with no gene match: 7.

The J gene is TRBJ2-1, the V gene TRBV19; 8 bases agree with TRBD2. V shed 8 bases, J shed 4 bases, and the junction held 4 bases outside the gene matches. Germline V gene lookup returns CDR1 LNHDA and CDR2 SQIVND (reference sequence). CDR3 length: 13 residues. The DNA for the CDR3 is TGTGCCAGTGGACTAGCAACGTACAATGAGCAGTTCTTC. Protein product: CASGLATYNEQFF.

The chain links TRBV29-1 to TRBJ1-2, with 7 bases aligning to TRBD1. The length of the CDR3 is 18 residues. The V segment lost 3 bases and the J segment 7 bases; nucleotides outside the gene matches: 23. CDR1 and CDR2 (germline): SQVTM, ANQGSEA. The CDR3 DNA follows: TGCAGCGTTGATAGTCCCCCTGGACAGGAAGTCTCGGGAGGTGGCTACACCTTC. Protein: CSVDSPPGQEVSGGGYTF.

This clone was counted between two and nine times. This sequence joins TRBV5-4 and TRBJ2-2; TRBD1 agrees at 7 bases. V gave up 7 bases and J gave up 5 bases; unmatched junction bases: 5. CDR3 size: 13 residues. CDR1 and CDR2 from the germline V gene are SGHNT and YYREEE (reference sequence). The CDR3 region is CASLQGETGELFF. CDR3 DNA sequence: TGTGCCAGCTTGCAGGGGGAGACCGGGGAGCTGTTTTTT.

This chain uses TRBV5-1 with TRBJ2-5, with a tentative D call TRBD1 (5 bases). This CDR3 is built from 14 residues. Germline assignment: CDR1 SGHRS and CDR2 YFSETQ. The V end lost 4 bases, the J end lost 5 bases, and 15 bases lay between the germline ends. The CDR3 sequence is CASSTGQLLETQYF. The CDR3 DNA follows: TGCGCCAGCAGCACCGGACAACTCCTGGAGACCCAGTACTTC.

The rearrangement joins TRBV6-4 to TRBJ2-2; D remains unclear. The V and J ends lost 2 bases and 3 bases respectively, with 7 bases between them. The CDR3 is made up of 14 amino acids. Germline CDR1 MRHNA, CDR2 SNTAGT. The CDR3 sequence is CASSDGDHTGELFF. For the CDR3, the DNA is TGTGCCAGCAGTGACGGAGACCACACCGGGGAGCTGTTTTTT.

The rearrangement uses TRBV6-1 and TRBJ2-7; D remains ambiguous. The CDR3 sequence is 13 residues long. Trimming left V 1 base short and J 9 bases short, with 13 bases between. Per the germline V gene, CDR1 is MNHNS and CDR2 is SASEGT. The CDR3 bases are TGTGCCAGCAGTGAAGAGATGAGGATGGGGCAGTACTTC. It is translated as CASSEEMRMGQYF.

The chain couples TRBV7-8 to TRBJ1-4, with D perhaps TRBD1 (5 bases). Per the germline V gene, CDR1 is SGHVS and CDR2 is FQNEAQ. The CDR3 has 14 residues. The V and J ends lost 6 bases and 8 bases respectively, with 16 bases between them. CDR3 DNA sequence: TGTGCCAGCAGACCAGGGTTGGGATCCGAAAAACTGTTTTTT. Translating gives CASRPGLGSEKLFF. Drawing the rest from reference TRBV7-8 and TRBJ1-4, the complete variable domain is GAGVSQSPRYKVAKRGQDVALRCDPISGHVSLFWYQQALGQGPEFLTYFQNEAQLDKSGLPSDRFFAERPEGSVSTLKIQRTQQEDSAVYLCASRPGLGSEKLFFGSGTQLSVL.

This chain joins TRBV11-3 and TRBJ2-1; 9 positions match TRBD1. Per germline, CDR1 SGHNT and CDR2 YENEEA. CDR3 length: 16 residues. The V and J ends lost 1 base and 2 bases, in that order; junction bases with no gene match: 3. CDR3 nucleotides: TGTGCCAGCAGCTTAGCGGGGACAGGGCCCTACAATGAGCAGTTCTTC. Translated: CASSLAGTGPYNEQFF.

This chain uses TRBV19 with TRBJ1-1, with unresolved D. This CDR3 has 13 residues. Germline V lookup: CDR1 LNHDA, CDR2 SQIVND (reference sequence). The V end lost 10 bases, the J end lost 0 bases, and 12 bases lay between the germline ends. The DNA for the CDR3 is TGTGCCACGAGACAACTAATGAACACTGAAGCTTTCTTT. Translation gives CATRQLMNTEAFF.

The V call is TRBV7-8, the J call TRBJ1-5; a weak D match, TRBD1 (6 bases). The germline V and J ends were trimmed by 2 bases and 7 bases, with 12 bases remaining between them. CDR3 length: 14 amino acids. CDR1 is SGHVS, CDR2 FQNEAQ, per germline. The CDR3 nucleotides are TGTGCCAGCAGCTTAAGACAGGCGGGGCAGCCCCAGCATTTT. This sequence encodes CASSLRQAGQPQHF.

The J gene is TRBJ1-6, the V gene TRBV28, with D possibly TRBD1 on 6 matching bases. Germline CDR1 is MDHEN and CDR2 is SYDVKM. Trimming shortened V by 4 bases and J by 7 bases, and 17 bases separated the two germline ends. The CDR3 contains 16 residues. The chain's CDR3 is CASSSNTRGQNSPLHF. The CDR3 region has the DNA TGTGCCAGCAGTTCCAACACCAGGGGCCAAAATTCACCCCTCCACTTT.

The chain links TRBV9 to TRBJ2-2; the D gene could be TRBD1 or TRBD2 (6 bases each). CDR1 is SGDLS and CDR2 is YYNGEE in the germline V gene. The CDR3 contains 17 residues. V was trimmed by 3 bases and J by 1 base, leaving 16 bases between them. CDR3 residues: CASSALRGDLNTGELFF. DNA for the CDR3: TGTGCCAGCAGCGCCTTAAGGGGGGACTTGAACACCGGGGAGCTGTTTTTT. The entire variable domain, with the rest obtained from reference TRBV9 and TRBJ2-2, is as follows: DSGVTQTPKHLITATGQRVTLRCSPRSGDLSVYWYQQSLDQGLQFLIQYYNGEERAKGNILERFSAQQFPDLHSELNLSSLELGDSALYFCASSALRGDLNTGELFFGEGSRLTVL.

The rearrangement uses TRBV11-2 and TRBJ2-7; D possibly corresponds to TRBD2 (7 bases). The CDR3 has 15 amino acids. Germline CDR1 is SGHAT and CDR2 is FQNNGV. Between the trimmed V and J ends, which lost 1 base and 5 bases, there was a span of 15 bases. The CDR3 reads CASSLGGGGWDEQYF. The CDR3 DNA is TGTGCCAGCAGCTTAGGAGGGGGGGGCTGGGACGAGCAGTACTTC.

This chain links TRBV30 with TRBJ2-5; 9 bases map to TRBD2. The germline CDR1 and CDR2 sequences are GTSNPN and SVGIG (reference sequence). This CDR3 has 13 amino acids. V lost 4 bases, J lost 9 bases, and 9 bases stayed unmatched. CDR3 region: CAWTSSGGGAQYF. The CDR3 nucleotides are TGTGCCTGGACCTCAAGCGGCGGGGGGGCCCAGTACTTC.

The chain employs TRBV7-9 and TRBJ2-5; no firm D call. Per the germline V gene, CDR1 is SEHNR and CDR2 is FQNEAQ (reference sequence). CDR3 length equals 14 residues. V was trimmed by 5 bases and J by 4 bases, leaving 14 bases between them. The CDR3: CASSPLGPLETQYF. DNA of the CDR3: TGTGCCAGCAGCCCACTCGGGCCCCTAGAGACCCAGTACTTC. Drawing the rest from reference TRBV7-9 and TRBJ2-5, the complete variable domain is DTGVSQNPRHKITKRGQNVTFRCDPISEHNRLYWYRQTLGQGPEFLTYFQNEAQLEKSRLLSDRFSAERPKGSFSTLEIQRTEQGDSAMYLCASSPLGPLETQYFGPGTRLLVL.

The sample holds a few counts of this clone. This sequence joins TRBV29-1 and TRBJ1-1; D call uncertain. This CDR3 region has 12 residues. Trimming left V 7 bases short and J 0 bases short, with 9 bases between. Germline CDR1 is SQVTM and CDR2 is ANQGSEA. The CDR3 coding sequence is TGCAGCGCCCAAGCTATGAACACTGAAGCTTTCTTT. Protein: CSAQAMNTEAFF. The whole variable domain, filled in from reference TRBV29-1 and TRBJ1-1, reads SAVISQKPSRDICQRGTSLTIQCQVDSQVTMMFWYRQQPGQSLTLIATANQGSEATYESGFVIDKFPISRPNLTFSTLTVSNMSPEDSSIYLCSAQAMNTEAFFGQGTRLTVV.

This chain links TRBV6-1 with TRBJ2-2; TRBD1 matches at 7 bases. The germline V gene has CDR1 MNHNS and CDR2 SASEGT. The CDR3 length is 15 residues. V lost 7 bases and J lost 0; bases outside the gene matches: 5. Written as DNA, the CDR3 is TGTGCCAGCACCCCGCAGGGGGCGAACACCGGGGAGCTGTTTTTT. This encodes CASTPQGANTGELFF.

The V and J genes are TRBV15 and TRBJ2-7; 8 bases are a match to TRBD1. The germline gives CDR1 LNHNV, CDR2 YYDKDF (reference sequence). The V and J ends lost 0 bases and 2 bases, in that order; junction bases with no gene match: 9. The CDR3 spans 17 residues. For the CDR3, the DNA is TGTGCCACCAGCAGAGAGGGGACAGGTTCCTTTACCTACGAGCAGTACTTC. Encoded protein: CATSREGTGSFTYEQYF.

V usage is TRBV11-3 and J usage is TRBJ2-3; 16 positions match TRBD2. Trimming took 6 bases from V and 3 from J; bases not matched to a gene: 9. The germline CDR1 and CDR2 sequences are SGHNT and YENEEA. CDR3 length equals 18 residues. CDR3 sequence: CASSSPGLAGGSTDTQYF. As DNA, the CDR3 is TGTGCCAGCAGTTCTCCGGGACTAGCGGGGGGGAGTACAGATACGCAGTATTTT.

This CDR3 is CAISSRSGQNYGYTF. CDR3 bases: TGTGCCATCAGTAGCCGATCGGGACAGAACTATGGCTACACCTTC. V gene TRBV10-3 combines with J gene TRBJ1-2, with 7 nucleotides matching TRBD1. The CDR3 consists of 15 residues. V gave up 5 bases and J gave up 2 bases; unmatched junction bases: 8. The germline gives CDR1 ENHRY, CDR2 SYGVKD.

The chain has TRBV14 and TRBJ2-5, with D possibly being TRBD1 (6 bases). V was clipped by 5 bases and J by 5 bases, with 12 bases between them. Germline assignment: CDR1 SGHDN and CDR2 FVKESK. The CDR3 consists of 13 residues. The CDR3 loop is CASSAQGWETQYF. The CDR3 DNA sequence: TGTGCCAGCAGCGCACAGGGCTGGGAGACCCAGTACTTC.

The chain joins TRBV28 to TRBJ1-3; 8 bases match TRBD1. V shed 1 base, J shed 4 bases, and the junction held 6 bases outside the gene matches. The CDR3 is 16 residues long. From germline, CDR1 is MDHEN and CDR2 SYDVKM. DNA of the CDR3: TGTGCCAGCAGTTTATCCGACAGGGGCGGGGGAAACACCATATATTTT. Protein: CASSLSDRGGGNTIYF. Looking up the rest from reference TRBV28 and TRBJ1-3 gives the full variable domain: DVKVTQSSRYLVKRTGEKVFLECVQDMDHENMFWYRQDPGLGLRLIYFSYDVKMKEKGDIPEGYSVSREKKERFSLILESASTNQTSMYLCASSLSDRGGGNTIYFGEGSWLTVV.

The chain combines TRBV12-2 with TRBJ2-7; the table calls TRBD1, which could not be checked here. TRBV12-2 is described as a pseudogene. The CDR3 length is 13 residues. CDR3: CASRPRDTYEQYF. The CDR3 DNA reads TGTGCAAGTCGCCCCCGGGACACCTACGAGCAGTACTTC.

This rearrangement joins TRBV11-3 to TRBJ2-3; 11 bases line up with TRBD2. After removal of 6 bases from V and 2 bases from J, the junction contained 4 bases not matched to a gene. Per the germline V gene, CDR1 is SGHNT and CDR2 is YENEEA. The CDR3 has 15 amino acids. In DNA, the CDR3 is TGTGCCAGCAGTCTTAGCGGGAGGGACACAGATACGCAGTATTTT. Translation gives CASSLSGRDTDTQYF.

The J gene is TRBJ2-5, the V gene TRBV30, with 7 bases aligning to TRBD1. Germline assignment: CDR1 GTSNPN and CDR2 SVGIG (reference sequence). V lost 4 bases, J lost 3 bases, and 2 bases stayed unmatched. The CDR3 is 12 residues long. CDR3 in DNA: TGTGCCTGGAACAGGGGAGAAGAGACCCAGTACTTC. Its protein product is CAWNRGEETQYF.

V and J are TRBV9 and TRBJ2-1; D is unresolved. The CDR3 length is 13 residues. V lost 0 bases and J lost 4, with 5 bases in between. Germline CDR1 and CDR2: SGDLS and YYNGEE. Here the CDR3 reads CASSVGEYNEQFF. The CDR3 DNA is TGTGCCAGCAGCGTAGGGGAATACAATGAGCAGTTCTTC. The full variable domain, completed using reference TRBV9 and TRBJ2-1, is DSGVTQTPKHLITATGQRVTLRCSPRSGDLSVYWYQQSLDQGLQFLIQYYNGEERAKGNILERFSAQQFPDLHSELNLSSLELGDSALYFCASSVGEYNEQFFGPGTRLTVL.

The chain combines TRBV29-1 with TRBJ2-2; possibly TRBD1 for D (7 bases). Germline assignment: CDR1 SQVTM and CDR2 ANQGSEA. This CDR3 contains 13 residues. The CDR3 spells CGGTAFNTGELFF. The CDR3 DNA reads as TGCGGCGGGACAGCATTTAACACCGGGGAGCTGTTTTTT.